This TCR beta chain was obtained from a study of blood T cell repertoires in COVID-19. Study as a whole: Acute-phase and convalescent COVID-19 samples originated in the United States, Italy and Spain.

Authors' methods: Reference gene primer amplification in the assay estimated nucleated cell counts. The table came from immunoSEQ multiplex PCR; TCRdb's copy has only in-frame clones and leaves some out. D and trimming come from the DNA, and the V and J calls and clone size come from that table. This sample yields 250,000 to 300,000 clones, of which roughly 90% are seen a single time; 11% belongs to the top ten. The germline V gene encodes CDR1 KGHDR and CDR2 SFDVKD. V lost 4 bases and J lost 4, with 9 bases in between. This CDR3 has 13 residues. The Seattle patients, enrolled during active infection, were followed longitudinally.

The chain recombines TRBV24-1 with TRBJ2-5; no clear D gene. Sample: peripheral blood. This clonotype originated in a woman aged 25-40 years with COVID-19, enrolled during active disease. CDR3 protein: CATSDKSRETQYF. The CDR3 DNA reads TGTGCCACCAGTGACAAGAGTAGAGAGACCCAGTACTTC.